This T cell receptor (beta chain) was observed in a study of T cell repertoires in cytomegalovirus infection. Study at large: Selection of CMV epitopes for the study included recently identified HLA-C-restricted and well-studied HLA-B-restricted ones. CMV infection and matching HLA type were both indicated by public TCR beta signatures.

Trimming removed 1 base from V and 16 bases from J; junction bases left unmatched: 5. CDR3 length equals 13 residues. Germline loops: CDR1 MNHEY, CDR2 SMNVEV (reference sequence). With regard to this clonotype: Its antigen is unidentified.

TCRdb processed the reads anew with MiXCR; each CDR3 protein has one entry. The sample lists under 850,000 distinct CDR3 sequences, 33% seen once, with around a sixth in the top ten. This sequence originates from a human donor in good health (CMV status not recorded). Some clones in this sample may be carry-over from other donors' samples. The source material was cultured PBMCs, sampled from culture after CMV antigen stimulation. The chain is built from TRBV27 and TRBJ1-6, with TRBD1 matching over 9 bases. CDR3 DNA sequence: TGTGCCAGCAGTTTATGGGGACAGGGTGAACTCCACTTT. Translation gives CASSLWGQGELHF.